These 26 T cell receptor beta chains were all obtained from the same sample, sequenced in a study of early T cells in non-severe SARS-CoV-2 infection. TCRdb itself ran the 5' RACE reads through MiXCR, one entry per CDR3 protein. Of 66,000 or so distinct CDR3 sequences in the sample, about 13% were seen once. The sample consisted of whole blood. The receptors stem from an adult who was a healthcare worker with PCR-confirmed SARS-CoV-2 infection or an uninfected control (not recorded which).

This clonotype appeared many times. The chain has TRBV30 and TRBJ1-1; D gene unclear. Trimming removed 1 base at V and 1 base at J, with 4 bases between. CDR1 is GTSNPN and CDR2 is SVGIG in the germline V gene (reference sequence). The CDR3 extends over 12 amino acids. CDR3 protein: CAWSDWNTEAFF. The CDR3 coding sequence is TGTGCCTGGAGTGATTGGAACACTGAAGCTTTCTTT.

This clonotype was detected only a few times. The chain couples TRBV20-1 to TRBJ1-4; D ambiguous. Trimming cost V 0 bases and J 8 bases, with 22 bases left between them. CDR3 length: 17 residues. CDR1 and CDR2 from the germline V gene are DFQATT and SNEGSKA (reference sequence). CDR3 protein: CSARDPQAAFVREKLFF. The CDR3, as DNA: TGCAGTGCTAGAGATCCCCAGGCTGCCTTCGTTCGGGAAAAACTGTTTTTT.

The rearrangement uses TRBV28 and TRBJ2-7; 7 positions agree with TRBD2. With V trimmed by 6 bases and J by 9 bases, 14 bases remained unmatched. Per the germline V gene, CDR1 is MDHEN and CDR2 is SYDVKM. This CDR3 spans 14 amino acids. The CDR3 protein is CASSPGEGRLGQYF. The CDR3 DNA is TGTGCCAGCAGCCCCGGGGAGGGCCGGTTGGGGCAGTACTTC.

The chain joins TRBV7-9 to TRBJ2-3; no clear D. V gave up 8 bases and J gave up 2 bases, with 14 bases separating them. The CDR3 is made up of 14 amino acids. In germline, CDR1 is SEHNR, CDR2 FQNEAQ (reference sequence). The CDR3 loop is CASASADNTDTQYF. The CDR3, as DNA: TGTGCCAGCGCCTCGGCCGATAACACAGATACGCAGTATTTT.

This clonotype was recorded at least ten times. This rearrangement joins TRBV14 to TRBJ2-1, with D uncertain. Trimming took off 1 base at V and 2 bases at J, with 9 bases between the two ends. The CDR3 consists of 15 residues. Germline CDR1 reads SGHDN; CDR2 reads FVKESK. The CDR3: CASSQVAFAYNEQFF. The CDR3 region has the DNA TGTGCCAGCAGCCAAGTAGCATTCGCCTACAATGAGCAGTTCTTC.

This clonotype was counted many times. J is TRBJ1-1 and V is TRBV20-1, with 7 bases identical to TRBD1. After removal of 5 bases from V and 0 bases from J, the junction contained 18 bases not matched to a gene. The CDR3 loop spans 18 amino acids. The V gene's germline CDR1 is DFQATT and CDR2 SNEGSKA (reference sequence). CDR3 residues: CSAYTLPGTAPMNTEAFF. The CDR3 DNA reads TGCAGTGCTTATACACTGCCCGGGACAGCCCCCATGAACACTGAAGCTTTCTTT.

This clonotype has just a few counts. CDR3 sequence (DNA): TGTGCCAGCAGCTTATACGGACAGGGAATTGGTAATGAAAAACTGTTTTTT. Its protein product is CASSLYGQGIGNEKLFF. This chain links TRBV7-9 with TRBJ1-4; 8 bases map to TRBD1. The length of the CDR3 is 17 residues. With 2 bases clipped from V and 4 bases from J, the junction kept 9 bases outside the gene matches. The germline gives CDR1 SEHNR, CDR2 FQNEAQ (reference sequence).

This clonotype has only a few counts. This rearrangement joins TRBV7-2 to TRBJ2-5, with TRBD2 matching 9 bases. There are 14 residues in the CDR3. In germline, CDR1 is SGHTA, CDR2 FQGNSA. Germline trimming cut 5 bases from V and 5 bases from J; bases unmatched to any gene: 6. The CDR3 loop is CASSKGLAGETQYF. As DNA, the CDR3 is TGTGCCAGCAGCAAGGGACTAGCTGGCGAGACCCAGTACTTC.

The J gene is TRBJ2-1, the V gene TRBV6-2 or TRBV6-3; 10 bases align to TRBD2. Looked up from germline, CDR1 is MNHEY and CDR2 is SVGEGT. With 3 bases clipped from V and 4 bases from J, the junction kept 6 bases outside the gene matches. There are 16 residues in the CDR3. CDR3 sequence (DNA): TGTGCCAGCAGTTATTACCCGGGACTAGCGTACAATGAGCAGTTCTTC. This sequence encodes CASSYYPGLAYNEQFF.

The chain employs TRBV28 and TRBJ1-3, with a tentative D call TRBD1 (6 bases). With 4 bases removed from V and 3 bases from J, the gap between germline ends came to 10 bases. Germline V CDR1 and CDR2: MDHEN, SYDVKM. The CDR3 is 14 residues long. The CDR3 is CASSSTGLGNTIYF. The CDR3 coding sequence is TGTGCCAGCAGTTCCACAGGGCTTGGAAACACCATATATTTT.

There are many counts of this clonotype. The chain recombines TRBV2 with TRBJ2-1; tentative D call: TRBD2 (7 bases). The CDR3 runs 14 residues. The germline V gene encodes CDR1 SNHLY and CDR2 FYNNEI. V was cut by 8 bases and J by 9 bases, with 20 bases left in between. CDR3 coding DNA: TGTGCCAGCGTGGGAGCGGGAAACAGGGTTGAGCAGTTCTTC. Protein product: CASVGAGNRVEQFF.

This clonotype was counted a few times. The chain uses TRBV3-1 and TRBJ1-2; tentative D call: TRBD1 (5 bases). Germline V gene data show CDR1 as LGHDT and CDR2 as YNNKEL (reference sequence). The CDR3 is 13 amino acids. V was pared by 2 bases and J by 4 bases, with 8 bases between. In DNA form, the CDR3 reads TGTGCCAGCAGCCAACAGGGTCCCTATGGCTACACCTTC. Encoded protein: CASSQQGPYGYTF.

As to this clonotype: This likely comes from a read error, as the CDR3 has no conserved phenylalanine or tryptophan at its end. V is TRBV29-1 and J is TRBJ2-2; no definite D call. Germline values: CDR1 SQVTM, CDR2 ANQGSEA. This CDR3 is 11 amino acids long. The ends were cut back, 7 bases at V and 3 bases at J, with 6 bases in the middle. The CDR3 loop reads CSGTDTGELFL. The DNA of the CDR3 is TGCAGCGGGACCGACACCGGGGAGCTGTTTCTT.

This clonotype was counted at least ten times. The CDR3 loop is CSVDQTLVRRGTDTQYF. In DNA, the CDR3 is TGCAGCGTTGATCAAACACTGGTTCGCCGGGGCACAGATACGCAGTATTTT. V is TRBV29-1 and J is TRBJ2-3, with no clear D. V was trimmed by 3 bases and J by 1 base, leaving 20 bases between them. The CDR3 is 17 amino acids. The germline V gene has CDR1 SQVTM and CDR2 ANQGSEA.

A single count supports this clonotype. The V call is TRBV7-2, the J call TRBJ1-1; a weak D match, TRBD1 (5 bases). V was clipped by 1 base and J by 2 bases, with 11 bases between them. This CDR3 is built from 15 residues. CDR1 is SGHTA and CDR2 is FQGNSA in the germline V gene. CDR3: CASSLGQYLNTEAFF. In DNA form, the CDR3 reads TGTGCCAGCAGCTTAGGACAGTATCTCAACACTGAAGCTTTCTTT.

This clonotype was counted at least ten times. The rearrangement uses TRBV20-1 and TRBJ2-2, with D hard to call. CDR1 is DFQATT, CDR2 SNEGSKA, per germline (reference sequence). This CDR3 spans 11 amino acids. The germline V and J ends were trimmed by 3 bases and 6 bases, with 5 bases remaining between them. The CDR3 DNA is TGCAGTGCTAGTAGTCCCGGGGAGCTGTTTTTT. Encoded protein: CSASSPGELFF.

This chain links TRBV2 with TRBJ1-6; TRBD1 matches at 7 bases. V shed 6 bases and J 6 bases; nucleotides not matched to a gene: 11. CDR1 is SNHLY, CDR2 FYNNEI, per germline. CDR3 length: 16 amino acids. CDR3 coding DNA: TGTGCCAGCAGGGCGCTTGGGACAGCGACTAATTCACCCCTCCACTTT. Protein product: CASRALGTATNSPLHF. Based on the CDR3 plus reference TRBV2 and TRBJ1-6, the full variable domain is EPEVTQTPSHQVTQMGQEVILRCVPISNHLYFYWYRQILGQKVEFLVSFYNNEISEKSEIFDDQFSVERPDGSNFTLKIRSTKLEDSAMYFCASRALGTATNSPLHFGNGTRLTVT.

This clonotype was counted many times. The genes are TRBV20-1 and TRBJ2-7; tentatively, D is TRBD2 (6 bases). The V and J ends lost 1 base and 1 base respectively, with 14 bases between them. Looked up from germline, CDR1 is DFQATT and CDR2 is SNEGSKA (reference sequence). The CDR3 contains 15 residues. The CDR3 spells CSARAEGTDSYEQYF. In nucleotides, the CDR3 is TGCAGTGCTAGAGCGGAGGGTACAGATTCCTACGAGCAGTACTTC.

V and J are TRBV20-1 and TRBJ2-7, with 8 bases lining up with TRBD1. The V gene end was trimmed by 4 bases and the J gene end by 1 base; junction bases not matched to a gene: 12. The CDR3 runs to 16 residues. Germline CDR1 reads DFQATT; CDR2 reads SNEGSKA (reference sequence). The CDR3 DNA reads as TGCAGTGCTACAGACCCGGGGACAGGCAAGTCCTACGAGCAGTACTTC. Amino acids: CSATDPGTGKSYEQYF.

This clonotype was detected only a few times. V and J are TRBV18 and TRBJ2-1, with 7 positions matching TRBD2. The CDR3 length is 16 residues. J was trimmed by 0 bases and V by 3 bases; bases with no gene match: 5. The germline V gene has CDR1 KGHSH and CDR2 LQKENI. The chain's CDR3 is CASSPYGGSSYNEQFF. CDR3 sequence (DNA): TGTGCCAGCTCACCTTATGGCGGGAGCTCCTACAATGAGCAGTTCTTC.

The chain joins TRBV7-9 to TRBJ2-7; weak D call: TRBD2 (5 bases). From germline, CDR1 is SEHNR and CDR2 FQNEAQ (reference sequence). The CDR3 consists of 14 residues. V lost 1 base, J lost 1 base, and 8 bases lay in between. The CDR3 reads CASSLGELSYEQYF. CDR3 sequence (DNA): TGTGCCAGCAGCTTAGGGGAGTTATCCTACGAGCAGTACTTC.

This clonotype came up many times. The chain combines TRBV18 with TRBJ2-2, with a weak D call TRBD1 (5 bases). Germline assignment: CDR1 KGHSH and CDR2 LQKENI. V dropped 0 bases and J dropped 5 bases, with 10 bases sitting between them. The CDR3 contains 15 residues. CDR3 amino acids: CASSPPRGLTGELFF. The DNA for the CDR3 is TGTGCCAGCTCACCACCAAGGGGCTTGACCGGGGAGCTGTTTTTT.

This chain uses TRBV21-1 with TRBJ2-3; TRBD2 is the table's D call and was not checked against the DNA. TRBV21-1 constitutes a pseudogene. The CDR3 length is 18 residues. The CDR3 loop is CASSKTVAGCSFSDTQYF. For the CDR3, the DNA is TGTGCCAGCAGCAAAACCGTAGCGGGTTGCTCCTTTTCAGATACGCAGTATTTT.

This clonotype was found many times. The V gene is TRBV29-1, the J gene TRBJ2-1; 8 nucleotides agree with TRBD1. CDR3 length: 11 amino acids. V trimming: 5 bases; J trimming: 14 bases; junction bases outside the gene matches: 8. The germline CDR1 and CDR2 sequences are SQVTM and ANQGSEA. This chain's CDR3 is CSVPPGQGKFF. CDR3 coding DNA: TGCAGCGTTCCTCCAGGACAGGGAAAGTTCTTC.

The chain joins TRBV24-1 to TRBJ2-1; TRBD2 might be the D (6 bases). Germline V CDR1 and CDR2: KGHDR, SFDVKD. The V end lost 1 base, the J end lost 7 bases, and 7 bases lay between the germline ends. This CDR3 has 13 amino acids. CDR3 in DNA: TGTGCCACCAGTGATTTCGGGGGTAATGAGCAGTTCTTC. It encodes CATSDFGGNEQFF.

The chain carries TRBV12-3 or TRBV12-4 and TRBJ2-3; 10 positions agree with TRBD2. The V segment lost 7 bases and the J segment 3 bases; nucleotides outside the gene matches: 13. The CDR3 is 17 amino acids. The CDR3 sequence: CASTASGSPSPTDTQYF. The CDR3 nucleotides read TGTGCCAGCACGGCTAGCGGGAGCCCTTCCCCGACAGATACGCAGTATTTT.